The TCR beta chain described here comes from a study of cytomegalovirus exposure and HLA in healthy donors. Study outcomes and limitations: In vitro, a few CMV-associated chains proved specific for CMV antigens. Usually a TCR sequence was rare, but some public TCRs were found in many donors.

A remark on this clone: Its antigen is still unknown.

Generated by immunoSEQ multiplex PCR, the TCRdb table keeps only in-frame clones and is missing some. There are about 270,000 clones in the sample; approximately 83% occur only once, and about 1% lies in the top ten. CDR1 MGHDK and CDR2 SYGVNS come from the germline V gene. V gave up 3 bases and J gave up 2 bases, with 7 bases separating them. The CDR3 runs 14 residues. These donors were members of the roughly 120-subject validation cohort, a group separate from the roughly 670-subject first cohort. V usage is TRBV25-1 and J usage is TRBJ2-2; D remains ambiguous. The sequenced sample consisted of PBMCs. This receptor was identified in a woman aged 18-35 years in good health and CMV-seronegative. The CDR3 DNA follows: TGTGCCAGCAGTGACCCCATCAACACCGGGGAGCTGTTTTTT. Residues: CASSDPINTGELFF.